What follows are 17 T cell receptor beta chains derived from one specimen sequenced in a study of T cells in Graves' hyperthyroidism and ophthalmopathy. Amplified TCR beta CDR3 regions came from RNA transcripts. The HTBI primer set served for first-round RT-PCR of the TCR CDR3. Via MiXCR, TCRdb re-called the multiplex PCR reads, giving one row per CDR3 protein. Of roughly 630,000 distinct CDR3 sequences listed, 15% to 19% are singletons. Input material: blood. These receptors were taken from a woman aged 25 to 45 with Graves' hyperthyroidism.

A remark on this clonotype: Compared with germline, one end of the junction differs, possibly owing to a read error. The chain combines TRBV27 with TRBJ1-5; D ambiguous. CDR3 length: 15 residues. Germline CDR1 MNHEY, CDR2 SMNVEV (reference sequence). The chain's CDR3 is CVSSPPYLSNQPQHF. The CDR3 nucleotides are TGTGTCAGCAGTCCTCCTTACCTAAGCAATCAGCCCCAGCATTTT.

This clonotype was recorded at least ten times. The V call is TRBV19, the J call TRBJ2-1; D may be TRBD1 (5 bases). The V and J ends lost 3 bases and 8 bases respectively, with 14 bases between them. The CDR3 is 14 residues long. Germline assignment: CDR1 LNHDA and CDR2 SQIVND (reference sequence). The CDR3 reads CASSMWGLGDEQFF. The CDR3, as DNA: TGTGCCAGTAGTATGTGGGGCTTGGGCGATGAGCAGTTCTTC.

In its sample, this clonotype was seen many times. The chain recombines TRBV20-1 with TRBJ2-7; 14 bases line up with TRBD2. CDR3 size: 17 residues. CDR1 and CDR2 (germline): DFQATT, SNEGSKA (reference sequence). Trimming at V came to 3 bases and at J to 2 bases, leaving 9 bases not matched to a gene. CDR3 bases: TGCAGTGCTAGTGGGGGACTAGCGGGGGACTTAACCTACGAGCAGTACTTC. Translating gives CSASGGLAGDLTYEQYF.

This clonotype has ten or more counts. The gene calls are TRBV6-8 and TRBJ2-7; D ambiguous. Germline-derived CDR1 and CDR2 are MNHGY and SAAAGT. The CDR3 has 15 amino acids. V was pared by 6 bases and J by 3 bases, with 18 bases between. CDR3 protein: CASSFPSDSNYEQYF. The DNA for the CDR3 is TGTGCCAGCAGCTTCCCCTCGGATAGTAACTACGAGCAGTACTTC.

This clonotype has at least ten counts. The chain employs TRBV28 and TRBJ2-5; 7 bases line up with TRBD2. The CDR3 is 17 amino acids. With V trimmed by 4 bases and J by 4 bases, 15 bases remained unmatched. The germline CDR1 and CDR2 sequences are MDHEN and SYDVKM. DNA for the CDR3: TGTGCCAGCAGTTCCCCTCGGAGGGGCGGGAGAAGAGAGACCCAGTACTTC. As protein: CASSSPRRGGRRETQYF.

There are a few counts of this clonotype. The gene calls are TRBV5-8 and TRBJ2-1, with 7 nucleotides matching TRBD2. In germline, CDR1 is SGHTS, CDR2 YDEGEE. There are 15 residues in the CDR3. Losses at the gene ends were 4 bases for V and 1 base for J; bases not matched to a gene: 5. Written as DNA, the CDR3 is TGTGCCAGCAGCGCAGCGGGACGTTCCTACAATGAGCAGTTCTTC. This gives the protein CASSAAGRSYNEQFF.

This clonotype was observed at least ten times. The rearrangement uses TRBV7-2 and TRBJ2-3; the D is unclear. V was trimmed by 4 bases and J by 2 bases, leaving 13 bases between them. This CDR3 comprises 15 residues. CDR1 and CDR2 (germline): SGHTA, FQGNSA. The DNA for the CDR3 is TGTGCCAGCAGCTCGACACGAACGATCACAGATACGCAGTATTTT. Translating it yields CASSSTRTITDTQYF.

This clonotype was seen a handful of times. This chain uses TRBV15 with TRBJ1-1; 8 bases agree with TRBD1. The V gene's germline CDR1 is LNHNV and CDR2 YYDKDF (reference sequence). V lost 2 bases, J lost 4 bases, and 6 bases stayed unmatched. The CDR3 runs 15 residues. The CDR3: CATSRSRGRTTEAFF. The CDR3 DNA is TGTGCCACCAGCAGAAGCAGGGGGCGGACCACTGAAGCTTTCTTT.

The V call is TRBV5-1, the J call TRBJ2-1; 8 nucleotides match TRBD2. Germline loops: CDR1 SGHRS, CDR2 YFSETQ. J lost 7 bases, V lost 6 bases, and 15 bases had no gene match. CDR3 length equals 16 residues. The CDR3 region has the DNA TGCGCCAGCAACCCCACGGGAGGGCCTGTTAGGAATGAGCAGTTCTTC. It is translated as CASNPTGGPVRNEQFF.

The chain links TRBV7-9 to TRBJ1-1; D call uncertain. Germline assignment: CDR1 SEHNR and CDR2 FQNEAQ (reference sequence). With 5 bases removed from V and 4 bases from J, the gap between germline ends came to 11 bases. The CDR3 is made up of 13 amino acids. The CDR3 loop is CASSQWTGTEAFF. CDR3 coding DNA: TGTGCCAGCAGCCAATGGACCGGCACTGAAGCTTTCTTT.

This clonotype was picked up many times. This rearrangement joins TRBV11-2 to TRBJ1-1, with TRBD1 matching 8 bases. There are 15 residues in the CDR3. Germline CDR1 reads SGHAT; CDR2 reads FQNNGV. The trim removed 5 bases at V and 4 bases at J, leaving 9 bases unmatched. CDR3 loop: CASSPYDRGSTEAFF. The CDR3 DNA reads as TGTGCCAGCAGCCCATATGACAGGGGTAGCACTGAAGCTTTCTTT.

This clonotype was found many times. V is TRBV2 and J is TRBJ2-1, with 11 bases matching TRBD2. The CDR3 totals 13 residues. From germline, CDR1 is SNHLY and CDR2 FYNNEI. V shed 4 bases and J 7 bases; nucleotides not matched to a gene: 0. This chain's CDR3 is CASSASGGNEQFF. Here the CDR3 DNA reads TGTGCCAGCAGTGCTAGCGGGGGGAATGAGCAGTTCTTC.

This clonotype was counted at least ten times. The chain couples TRBV29-1 to TRBJ2-1; 12 bases are a match to TRBD2. The CDR3 consists of 14 residues. With V trimmed by 3 bases and J by 7 bases, 4 bases remained unmatched. CDR1 is SQVTM and CDR2 is ANQGSEA in the germline V gene. CDR3 DNA sequence: TGCAGCGTTGACGGACTAGCGGGGAAGAATGAGCAGTTCTTC. It translates to CSVDGLAGKNEQFF.

This clonotype was seen ten or more times. The chain joins TRBV30 to TRBJ1-1; D remains unclear. Trimming stripped 4 bases from V and 7 bases from J, with 16 bases between. The CDR3 contains 13 residues. CDR1 is GTSNPN and CDR2 is SVGIG in the germline V gene (reference sequence). The CDR3 bases are TGTGCCTGGACACAAGGAGAGAGTCTTGAAGCTTTCTTT. This gives the protein CAWTQGESLEAFF.

This clonotype was picked up many times. This chain links TRBV6-5 with TRBJ2-5; the D is unclear. The V gene's germline CDR1 is MNHEY and CDR2 SVGAGI. Trimming shortened V by 0 bases and J by 2 bases, and 13 bases separated the two germline ends. This CDR3 has 16 amino acids. CDR3 sequence (DNA): TGTGCCAGCAGTTACTCGTGGGGTCTGGAGCAAGAGACCCAGTACTTC. This gives the protein CASSYSWGLEQETQYF.

This clonotype occurred a few times. In DNA form, the CDR3 reads TGCGCCAGCAGCCTAGGGACAGGGTGGAATTCACCCCTCCACTTT. Translating it yields CASSLGTGWNSPLHF. V usage is TRBV4-1 and J usage is TRBJ1-6; TRBD1 aligns across 9 bases. The CDR3 is 15 residues long. The V gene end was trimmed by 4 bases and the J gene end by 7 bases; junction bases not matched to a gene: 5. The germline CDR1 and CDR2 sequences are MGHRA and YSYEKL.

This clonotype was observed a few times. The chain employs TRBV27 and TRBJ2-1; no clear D gene. The CDR3 totals 14 residues. CDR1 and CDR2 (germline): MNHEY, SMNVEV (reference sequence). The germline V and J ends were trimmed by 1 base and 2 bases, with 6 bases remaining between them. In nucleotides, the CDR3 is TGTGCCAGCAGTTTATTAGTAGCCTACAATGAGCAGTTCTTC. Translated: CASSLLVAYNEQFF.